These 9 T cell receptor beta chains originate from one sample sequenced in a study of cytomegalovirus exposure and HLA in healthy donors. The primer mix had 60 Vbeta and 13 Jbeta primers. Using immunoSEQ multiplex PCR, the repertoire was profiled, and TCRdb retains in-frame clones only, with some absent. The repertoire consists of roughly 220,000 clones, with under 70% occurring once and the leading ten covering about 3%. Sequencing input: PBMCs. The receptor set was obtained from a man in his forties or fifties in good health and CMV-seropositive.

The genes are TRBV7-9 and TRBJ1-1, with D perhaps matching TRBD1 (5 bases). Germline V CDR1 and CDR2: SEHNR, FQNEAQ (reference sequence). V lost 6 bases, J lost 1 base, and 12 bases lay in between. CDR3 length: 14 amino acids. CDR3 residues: CASRTETGNTEAFF. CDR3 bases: TGTGCCAGCAGGACCGAAACAGGGAACACTGAAGCTTTCTTT.

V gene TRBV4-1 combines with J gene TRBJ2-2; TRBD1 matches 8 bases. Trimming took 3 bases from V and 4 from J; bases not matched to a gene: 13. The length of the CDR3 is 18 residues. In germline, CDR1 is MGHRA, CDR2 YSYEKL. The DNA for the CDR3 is TGCGCCAGCAGCCACATTACCCGGACAGGGTCGAGCACCGGGGAGCTGTTTTTT. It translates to CASSHITRTGSSTGELFF.

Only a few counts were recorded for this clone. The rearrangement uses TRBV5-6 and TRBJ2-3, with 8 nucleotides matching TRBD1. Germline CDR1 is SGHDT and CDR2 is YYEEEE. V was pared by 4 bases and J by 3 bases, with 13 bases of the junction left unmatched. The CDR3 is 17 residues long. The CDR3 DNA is TGTGCCAGCAGCGGAACGCCCAAGGACAGGGATACAGATACGCAGTATTTT. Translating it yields CASSGTPKDRDTDTQYF.

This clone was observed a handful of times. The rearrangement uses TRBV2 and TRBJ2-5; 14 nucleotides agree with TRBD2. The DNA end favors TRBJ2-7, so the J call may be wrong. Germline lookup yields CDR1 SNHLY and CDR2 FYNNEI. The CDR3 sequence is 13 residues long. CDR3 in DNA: TGTGCCAGAGGGACTAGCGGGGGTTACGAGCAGTACTTC. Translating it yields CARGTSGGYEQYF.

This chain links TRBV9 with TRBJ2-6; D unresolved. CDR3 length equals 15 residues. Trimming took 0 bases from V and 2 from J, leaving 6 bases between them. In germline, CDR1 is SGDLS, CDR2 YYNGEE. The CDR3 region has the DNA TGTGCCAGCAGCGTAGGCGTCCCTGGGGCCAACGTCCTGACTTTC. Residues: CASSVGVPGANVLTF.

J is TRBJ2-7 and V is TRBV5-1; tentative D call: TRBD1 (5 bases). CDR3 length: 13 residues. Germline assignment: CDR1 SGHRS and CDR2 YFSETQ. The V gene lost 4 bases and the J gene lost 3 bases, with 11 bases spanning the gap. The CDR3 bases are TGCGCCAGCAGCCGTGGACAAAGCTACGAGCAGTACTTC. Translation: CASSRGQSYEQYF.

The CDR3 reads CASSISTGGTDTQYF. Written as DNA, the CDR3 is TGTGCCAGTAGTATTAGTACAGGGGGCACAGATACGCAGTATTTT. J is TRBJ2-3 and V is TRBV19; 7 nucleotides align to TRBD1. V lost 3 bases and J lost 1; bases outside the gene matches: 4. Germline V lookup: CDR1 LNHDA, CDR2 SQIVND (reference sequence). The CDR3 runs to 15 residues.

The CDR3 protein is CAISESHRESEKLFF. The CDR3 DNA is TGTGCCATCAGTGAGTCTCACAGGGAGAGTGAAAAACTGTTTTTT. This rearrangement joins TRBV10-3 to TRBJ1-4; D is perhaps TRBD1 (6 bases). V was clipped by 0 bases and J by 7 bases, with 12 bases between them. This CDR3 is 15 amino acids long. Germline CDR1 is ENHRY and CDR2 is SYGVKD.

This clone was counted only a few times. In DNA form, the CDR3 reads TGTGCCACCAGCAGAGAAGGGGGCCGCAATCAGCCCCAGCATTTT. Translation gives CATSREGGRNQPQHF. The J gene is TRBJ1-5, the V gene TRBV15; TRBD1 agrees at 7 bases. Per germline, CDR1 LNHNV and CDR2 YYDKDF (reference sequence). The length of the CDR3 is 15 residues. Trimming removed 0 bases from V and 2 bases from J; junction bases left unmatched: 1.